A selection of T cell receptor beta chains follows, all from one sample in a study of blood T cell repertoires in COVID-19. Method: immunoSEQ multiplex PCR; TCRdb's copy keeps in-frame clones and lacks some. The top ten clones hold roughly a fifth of a sample with approximately 150,000 clones, around 80% of them seen once. Input material: peripheral blood. These receptors were collected from a woman aged 80 or older with acute or convalescent COVID-19. The CDR3 runs from the conserved cysteine through the conserved F or W. The D gene is left open where the match is weak.

TRBV4-2,TRBD1,TRBJ2-3,TGTGCCAGCAGCCAAGGGTCCAGGGGGCTTTCAGATACGCAGTATTTT,CASSQGSRGLSDTQYF
TRBV19,TRBD1,TRBJ1-6,TGTGCCAGTAGTGCCACGACAGGGTGGTCCTATAATTCACCCCTCCACTTT,CASSATTGWSYNSPLHF
TRBV28,-,TRBJ1-2,TGTGCCAGCAGTTTTCGTACAGGGAACCACTACACCTTC,CASSFRTGNHYTF
TRBV7-9,-,TRBJ1-3,TGTGCCAGCAGTCGAACAGGGTCGGGAAACACCATATATTTT,CASSRTGSGNTIYF
TRBV2,-,TRBJ1-1,TGTGCCAGCAGTGCAAGGACGGGGGGCAACACTGAAGCTTTCTTT,CASSARTGGNTEAFF
TRBV7-2,TRBD2,TRBJ2-1,TGTGCCAGCAGCTTAGTAGCGGGGTTGGACAATGAGCAGTTCTTC,CASSLVAGLDNEQFF
TRBV5-5,TRBD1,TRBJ1-4,TGTGCCAGCAGCACCGACAGGGTTCCTAATGAAAAACTGTTTTTT,CASSTDRVPNEKLFF
TRBV18,-,TRBJ2-7,TGTGCCAGCTCACCACCCCGACAGAAAGAAGCCTCCTACGAGCAGTACTTC,CASSPPRQKEASYEQYF
TRBV28,TRBD1,TRBJ1-5,TGTGCCAGCATCCGCGACAGGGGGATGAATCAGCCCCAGCATTTT,CASIRDRGMNQPQHF
TRBV3-1/TRBV3-2,-,TRBJ1-1,TGTGCCAGCAGCCAAGGGGCCAGGACTGAAGCTTTCTTT,CASSQGARTEAFF
TRBV3-1/TRBV3-2,TRBD2,TRBJ2-7,TGTGCCAGCAGCCAACGGGGGGACGAGCAGTACTTC,CASSQRGDEQYF
TRBV7-2,-,TRBJ2-7,TGTGCCAGCAGCTTATCGGGTGCATCCTACGAGCAGTACTTC,CASSLSGASYEQYF
TRBV3-1/TRBV3-2,-,TRBJ1-6,TGTGCCAGCAGCCAAGAACCCACTAGATACAACAATTCACCCCTCCACTTT,CASSQEPTRYNNSPLHF
TRBV24-1,TRBD1,TRBJ1-1,TGTGCCACCAGTGATTTGCAGGACAGGGTTGGAGCTTTCTTT,CATSDLQDRVGAFF
TRBV18,-,TRBJ2-5,TGTGCCAGCTCAATGGACAGTGTGAGGGGGACCCAGTACTTC,CASSMDSVRGTQYF